A single sample gave rise to the 29 T cell receptor beta chains below, sequenced in a study of blood T cell repertoires in COVID-19. Using immunoSEQ multiplex PCR, the repertoire was profiled, and TCRdb retains in-frame clones only, with some absent. The sample records fewer than 500,000 clones, roughly nine tenths being singletons. Sequencing used PBMCs or T cells enriched from blood (not recorded which). These receptors all come from a woman between 18 and 30 years old with acute COVID-19.

This clone was seen a handful of times. CDR3 sequence: CASRRTGGSEQYF. The CDR3 DNA sequence: TGTGCCAGCAGAAGGACAGGGGGTAGCGAGCAGTACTTC. The chain combines TRBV25-1 with TRBJ2-7; TRBD1 agrees at 10 bases. Germline CDR1 reads MGHDK; CDR2 reads SYGVNS. This CDR3 is 13 amino acids long. Germline trimming cut 6 bases from V and 6 bases from J; bases unmatched to any gene: 5.

The genes are TRBV15 and TRBJ2-3, with TRBD2 matching 8 bases. Germline CDR1 and CDR2: LNHNV and YYDKDF (reference sequence). The J segment lost 5 bases and the V segment lost 0 bases, leaving 7 bases of the junction unmatched. This CDR3 has 16 residues. The CDR3 region is CATSRDSGSIIDTQYF. The CDR3, as DNA: TGTGCCACCAGCAGAGACAGCGGGAGTATCATAGATACGCAGTATTTT.

The rearrangement links TRBV5-1 to TRBJ1-4; D possibly corresponds to TRBD1 (5 bases). V gave up 4 bases and J gave up 6 bases, with 19 bases separating them. CDR1 and CDR2 from the germline V gene are SGHRS and YFSETQ. The CDR3 runs 16 residues. The CDR3 loop is CASSAGTAWADEKLFF. CDR3 nucleotides: TGCGCCAGCAGCGCGGGGACGGCGTGGGCCGATGAAAAACTGTTTTTT. The whole variable domain, filled in from reference TRBV5-1 and TRBJ1-4, reads KAGVTQTPRYLIKTRGQQVTLSCSPISGHRSVSWYQQTPGQGLQFLFEYFSETQRNKGNFPGRFSGRQFSNSRSEMNVSTLELGDSALYLCASSAGTAWADEKLFFGSGTQLSVL.

The chain employs TRBV7-2 and TRBJ2-1; 12 nucleotides match TRBD2. The CDR3 sequence is 16 residues long. In germline, CDR1 is SGHTA, CDR2 FQGNSA. J lost 9 bases, V lost 5 bases, and 11 bases had no gene match. CDR3 nucleotide sequence: TGTGCCAGCAGCCCGAGACTAGCGGGAGCTGGTGGTGAGCAGTTCTTC. Protein product: CASSPRLAGAGGEQFF.

In this sample, this clone turned up once. The chain joins TRBV5-4 to TRBJ1-1; D is undetermined. The CDR3 has 11 residues. CDR1 is SGHNT and CDR2 is YYREEE in the germline V gene (reference sequence). Trimming removed 3 bases at V and 2 bases at J, with 2 bases between. The CDR3 is CASSSNTEAFF. The CDR3 DNA reads TGTGCCAGCAGCTCTAACACTGAAGCTTTCTTT.

This chain connects TRBV11-2 to TRBJ2-7; D might be TRBD2 (5 bases). The V end was cut by 9 bases, the J end by 3 bases, with 12 bases between. Germline V CDR1 and CDR2: SGHAT, FQNNGV. This CDR3 has 12 residues. In DNA form, the CDR3 reads TGTGCCAGTAGTATCGGGGTCTACGAGCAGTACTTC. Translation: CASSIGVYEQYF.

V gene TRBV24-1 combines with J gene TRBJ2-1; 14 bases match TRBD2. With V trimmed by 0 bases and J by 4 bases, 13 bases remained unmatched. CDR1 and CDR2 (germline): KGHDR, SFDVKD. CDR3 length: 21 amino acids. For the CDR3, the DNA is TGTGCCACCAGTGATTTGCGACCCCCGGGACTAGCGGGAGCTGGGTACAATGAGCAGTTCTTC. This translates into CATSDLRPPGLAGAGYNEQFF.

The chain employs TRBV6-1 and TRBJ1-3; possible D gene TRBD1, 6 bases. The germline V gene encodes CDR1 MNHNS and CDR2 SASEGT. Trimming removed 2 bases from V and 4 bases from J, with 12 bases in between. CDR3 length: 15 residues. The CDR3 sequence: CASSESAGAGNTIYF. CDR3 in DNA: TGTGCCAGCAGTGAATCGGCAGGGGCCGGAAACACCATATATTTT.

CDR3 nucleotide sequence: TGTGCCAGCAGCTCCGCGGGGACAGATACGCAGTATTTT. Protein sequence: CASSSAGTDTQYF. The genes are TRBV7-9 and TRBJ2-3, with D possibly TRBD2 on 6 matching bases. CDR3 length: 13 amino acids. Germline V gives CDR1 SEHNR, CDR2 FQNEAQ (reference sequence). V was trimmed by 4 bases and J by 3 bases, leaving 8 bases between them.

A single count supports this clone. The chain combines TRBV29-1 with TRBJ1-4, with D hard to call. V gave up 7 bases and J gave up 6 bases, with 12 bases separating them. Germline assignment: CDR1 SQVTM and CDR2 ANQGSEA. The CDR3 is made up of 12 amino acids. The CDR3 loop is CSAAGTDEKLFF. In DNA form, the CDR3 reads TGCAGCGCCGCAGGTACGGATGAAAAACTGTTTTTT.

This chain joins TRBV19 and TRBJ1-2; TRBD1 matches at 8 bases. V lost 10 bases and J lost 5; bases outside the gene matches: 15. The CDR3 totals 15 residues. Germline loops: CDR1 LNHDA, CDR2 SQIVND (reference sequence). DNA of the CDR3: TGTGCCACCCGAAGCCCCCACAACAGGGGGTATGGCTACACCTTC. It codes for CATRSPHNRGYGYTF. Filled out from reference TRBV19 and TRBJ1-2, the complete variable domain reads DGGITQSPKYLFRKEGQNVTLSCEQNLNHDAMYWYRQDPGQGLRLIYYSQIVNDFQKGDIAEGYSVSREKKESFPLTVTSAQKNPTAFYLCATRSPHNRGYGYTFGSGTRLTVV.

The chain couples TRBV6-5 to TRBJ1-4, with TRBD1 as a possible D gene (6 bases). Trimming removed 8 bases at V and 10 bases at J, with 17 bases between. CDR1 and CDR2 (germline): MNHEY, SVGAGI. This CDR3 has 13 amino acids. CDR3 DNA: TGTGCCAGCCGCCCCGGTCGAGGGGGAAAACTGTTTTTT. It yields the protein CASRPGRGGKLFF.

This chain joins TRBV30 and TRBJ1-1; D is perhaps TRBD1 (5 bases). CDR3 size: 15 residues. Trimming took off 2 bases at V and 5 bases at J, with 18 bases between the two ends. CDR1 and CDR2 (germline): GTSNPN, SVGIG (reference sequence). The CDR3 nucleotides read TGTGCCTGGAGTCCGATGGGGGGATTAGGAACTGAAGCTTTCTTT. Translated, it gives CAWSPMGGLGTEAFF.

V is TRBV7-2 and J is TRBJ2-7; perhaps TRBD2 as D (7 bases). The CDR3 sequence is 16 residues long. V was trimmed by 0 bases and J by 3 bases, leaving 15 bases between them. The germline CDR1 and CDR2 sequences are SGHTA and FQGNSA. CDR3 in amino acids: CASSLAGGGPLYEQYF. CDR3 sequence (DNA): TGTGCCAGCAGCTTAGCGGGGGGGGGCCCCCTCTACGAGCAGTACTTC. Filled out from reference TRBV7-2 and TRBJ2-7, the complete variable domain reads GAGVSQSPSNKVTEKGKDVELRCDPISGHTALYWYRQSLGQGLEFLIYFQGNSAPDKSGLPSDRFSAERTGGSVSTLTIQRTQQEDSAVYLCASSLAGGGPLYEQYFGPGTRLTVT.

The chain employs TRBV7-2 and TRBJ2-7; tentatively, D is TRBD1 (5 bases). The germline V gene has CDR1 SGHTA and CDR2 FQGNSA. The CDR3 spans 13 residues. V shed 1 base and J shed 5 bases, with 9 bases lying between them. Written as DNA, the CDR3 is TGTGCCAGCAGCTTAGATGCAGGGAACGAGCAGTACTTC. Protein: CASSLDAGNEQYF.

This clone has a single count. The chain has TRBV5-1 and TRBJ2-1; the D gene is possibly TRBD1 (6 bases). This CDR3 is built from 15 residues. Germline CDR1 reads SGHRS; CDR2 reads YFSETQ. Trimming shortened V by 4 bases and J by 6 bases, and 17 bases separated the two germline ends. CDR3 sequence reads: CASSVYETGLNEQFF. In DNA form, the CDR3 reads TGCGCCAGCAGCGTCTACGAGACAGGCCTCAATGAGCAGTTCTTC.

The chain carries TRBV5-1 and TRBJ1-6; 7 bases are shared with TRBD1. The CDR3 consists of 14 residues. The V gene end was trimmed by 2 bases and the J gene end by 7 bases; junction bases not matched to a gene: 3. CDR1 and CDR2 (germline): SGHRS, YFSETQ. In nucleotides, the CDR3 is TGCGCCAGCAGCTTACCGGGACAGAATTCACCCCTCCACTTT. Translated, it gives CASSLPGQNSPLHF.

This clone has just a few counts. This sample also contains other DNA sequences that code for the same CDR3. In DNA form, the CDR3 reads TGTGCCAGCAGCCCAAGAGGGGGGGAGAACACTGAAGCTTTCTTT. The encoded protein is CASSPRGGENTEAFF. This chain joins TRBV7-9 and TRBJ1-1; D is possibly TRBD1 (6 bases). This CDR3 has 15 residues. The germline V gene has CDR1 SEHNR and CDR2 FQNEAQ (reference sequence). Trimming stripped 5 bases from V and 1 base from J, with 14 bases between.

Remarks on this clone: In the same sample, other DNA sequences code for this CDR3. The rearrangement uses TRBV12-3 or TRBV12-4 and TRBJ1-1; a weak D match, TRBD1 (5 bases). The V end lost 3 bases, the J end lost 1 base, and 6 bases lay between the germline ends. The CDR3 runs 13 residues. The CDR3 bases are TGTGCCAGCAGTTTGGGGGGGAACACTGAAGCTTTCTTT. It translates to CASSLGGNTEAFF.

In DNA form, the CDR3 reads TGTGCCACCAAAAGGGAGGGAAGTTTTAATTCACCCCTCCACTTT. This gives the protein CATKREGSFNSPLHF. The rearrangement links TRBV27 to TRBJ1-6; D remains ambiguous. The CDR3 spans 15 residues. Looked up from germline, CDR1 is MNHEY and CDR2 is SMNVEV (reference sequence). V was cut by 10 bases and J by 6 bases, with 19 bases left in between.

As regards this clone: Distinct nucleotide sequences in the sample also encode this CDR3. The V and J genes are TRBV5-1 and TRBJ1-2; a weak D match, TRBD1 (5 bases). This CDR3 has 13 amino acids. Germline loops: CDR1 SGHRS, CDR2 YFSETQ. V lost 0 bases to trimming and J lost 4 bases, with 7 bases between them. The CDR3 bases are TGCGCCAGCAGCTTGGACAGGACCTATGGCTACACCTTC. It specifies CASSLDRTYGYTF.

The chain joins TRBV5-4 to TRBJ1-4; 9 positions agree with TRBD1. V trimming: 2 bases; J trimming: 7 bases; junction bases outside the gene matches: 6. Germline CDR1 is SGHNT and CDR2 is YYREEE (reference sequence). The CDR3 contains 15 residues. The CDR3 region is CASSLPGQGFEKLFF. In DNA, the CDR3 is TGTGCCAGCAGCTTACCCGGACAGGGGTTTGAAAAACTGTTTTTT.

This sequence joins TRBV27 and TRBJ1-5; the match to TRBD1 covers 8 bases. Germline values: CDR1 MNHEY, CDR2 SMNVEV (reference sequence). Trimming took 3 bases from V and 10 from J; bases not matched to a gene: 8. The CDR3 runs to 14 residues. The CDR3 coding sequence is TGTGCCAGCAGTTTTAGGACAGGGATAGATCCCCAGCATTTT. Encoded protein: CASSFRTGIDPQHF.

This clone has a handful of counts. This sequence joins TRBV30 and TRBJ2-1, with 9 bases fitting TRBD2. The CDR3 sequence is 11 residues long. V shed 5 bases, J shed 9 bases, and the junction held 2 bases outside the gene matches. Germline values: CDR1 GTSNPN, CDR2 SVGIG (reference sequence). The DNA for the CDR3 is TGTGCCTGGTCTAGCGGGATTGAGCAGTTCTTC. Residues: CAWSSGIEQFF.

The CDR3 here is CAGGEGPTNTEAFF. In DNA, the CDR3 is TGTGCCGGGGGGGAGGGGCCAACGAACACTGAAGCTTTCTTT. The rearrangement links TRBV30 to TRBJ1-1, with D possibly TRBD1 on 5 matching bases. The CDR3 spans 14 residues. Looked up from germline, CDR1 is GTSNPN and CDR2 is SVGIG (reference sequence). Trimming took off 8 bases at V and 1 base at J, with 17 bases between the two ends.

The rearrangement joins TRBV6-1 to TRBJ2-6; D not certain. The CDR3 spans 18 residues. Trimming removed 1 base from V and 0 bases from J, with 13 bases in between. Germline-derived CDR1 and CDR2 are MNHNS and SASEGT. The DNA of the CDR3 is TGTGCCAGCAGTGAAGGGCAGGTCGGAATCTCTGGGGCCAACGTCCTGACTTTC. Translation: CASSEGQVGISGANVLTF.

J is TRBJ2-2 and V is TRBV3-1 (or the pseudogene TRBV3-2); D ambiguous. V lost 5 bases and J lost 9, with 10 bases in between. Germline V gene sequence: CDR1 LGHDT, CDR2 YNNKEL (reference sequence). The length of the CDR3 is 12 residues. CDR3 coding DNA: TGTGCCAGCAGCTCGACATTTAGGGAGCTGTTTTTT. Translation gives CASSSTFRELFF.

V usage is TRBV11-2 and J usage is TRBJ1-4; TRBD1 might be the D (6 bases). Looked up from germline, CDR1 is SGHAT and CDR2 is FQNNGV. Trimming removed 1 base from V and 8 bases from J, with 11 bases in between. The CDR3 spans 14 residues. DNA for the CDR3: TGTGCCAGCAGCTTAGGTTGGGGGGGCGAAAAACTGTTTTTT. It encodes CASSLGWGGEKLFF.

The V gene is TRBV6-4, the J gene TRBJ1-1; a possible D gene is TRBD1 (6 bases). Trimming shortened V by 10 bases and J by 1 base, and 13 bases separated the two germline ends. Germline V lookup: CDR1 MRHNA, CDR2 SNTAGT. CDR3 size: 13 residues. The DNA for the CDR3 is TGTGCCAACGTCGGACAGCCGAACACTGAAGCTTTCTTT. Its translation: CANVGQPNTEAFF.